What follows is one TCR beta chain and its context. Its antigen target is currently unknown. No much larger clonotype is one base removed from it; base qualities were not supplied. The data derive from a study of blood T cells in healthy people across ages (dated by TCRdb to about 2015). Describing the broader study: Template switching captured roughly one uniquely barcoded TCR beta cDNA molecule per two T cells in model experiments. Donors were grouped into four age groups: young (average roughly 15 years), middle-aged (39), aged (around 60) and long-lived (less than 85). Using deep sequencing normalized with unique cDNA molecular identifiers, the study measured how TCR beta repertoire diversity changes with age. To avoid experimental bias, donors of different ages were distributed randomly across sequencing lanes. Using the same blood draw, the study looked at two additional independent replicas of 1 million unique cDNA reads for two donors, one aged 18 to 30 and the other aged 80 or older. What the study reported, not specific to this receptor: Estimates of total diversity based on one million sequenced T cells were considered lower bounds and underestimates. As age increased, observed TCR beta diversity per million T cells dropped in a roughly linear way, and a significant reduction was already evident by age 40. Bulk unsorted PBMC profiling prevented conclusive comparison of naive and antigen-experienced compartments. The percentage of naive T cells measured by flow cytometry correlated strongly with observed TCR beta diversity. The CMV infection status of donors was not known, potentially confounding age-related changes in expanded clonotypes. The long-lived group showed more naive CD4+ T cells, fewer expanded clones and increased TCR diversity than the aged group, suggesting age selection.

Library prep was done by 5' RACE. TCRdb lists the instrument as Illumina HiSeq 2500. A second PCR of about 6 to 11 cycles was performed with a sample-barcoded 5' primer and a J-beta primer mix. A unique molecular identifier was introduced onto each TCR beta cDNA molecule by a template-switch 5' adaptor carrying 12 random nucleotides. At least 2.5 million CDR3-containing paired-end reads were obtained from each sample. First-strand cDNA was synthesized from all RNA with the Mint cDNA synthesis kit, primed by a TRBC-specific oligonucleotide. After uracil-DNA glycosylase treatment, a first 18-cycle PCR used universal primers M1SS and BC2_uni_R on all cDNA. The source study handled its data this way. For normalization, 1 million high-quality reads, each with a distinct molecular identifier, were randomly selected from each sample. Instead of being binned into consensus sequences, reads with shared molecular identifiers were discarded. MiTCR, with a Q25 quality threshold and the strictest error-elimination algorithm, was used for CDR3 identification, clonotype clustering and error correction. Lower-bound total TCR beta diversity was estimated with a nonparametric unseen species model using Euler transformation. TCRdb redid the processing of the public reads, applying fastp at Q25 and MiXCR, and retained in-frame beta chains. Records with the same CDR3 protein are collapsed into one entry carrying the most frequent genes and DNA. TCRdb assigned the V and J calls; the authors' analysis was not used. For this sample there are 250,000 to 300,000 distinct CDR3 sequences; around 27% appear just once. In total, the top ten clones hold 29% of the sample.

From the cysteine through the phenylalanine, the CDR3 covers 14 amino acids. Only the CDR3 DNA is retained, 42 bases long and in frame from the first base. CDR1 and CDR2, looked up from the germline V gene, are SGHRS and YFSETQ. Between the V and J ends, shortened by 4 bases and 2 bases respectively, the junction contains 13 bases. Systemically healthy Caucasian individuals from Russia, 35 to 50 in total and aged roughly 6 to 90 years, were included as donors. Around 10 milliliters of peripheral blood were collected from each donor into EDTA-treated Vacutainer tubes. PBMCs were isolated by Ficoll-Paque density-gradient centrifugation, with at least 6.5 million obtained per sample. Total RNA was extracted from PBMCs with Trizol reagent, with at least 6 micrograms obtained per sample. For every donor, flow cytometry on a PBMC aliquot measured the percentage of naive CD45RAhigh/CD27high T cells.

The sequenced sample consisted of blood. The chain is encoded by TRBV5-1 joined to TRBJ2-7; the D gene identity is not certain. The clonotype originates from a woman in her 70s in good health. The sequenced DNA is TGCGCCAGCAGCGACTCGGCAGGCGCCTACGAGCAGTACTTC. Its product reads: CASSDSAGAYEQYF.